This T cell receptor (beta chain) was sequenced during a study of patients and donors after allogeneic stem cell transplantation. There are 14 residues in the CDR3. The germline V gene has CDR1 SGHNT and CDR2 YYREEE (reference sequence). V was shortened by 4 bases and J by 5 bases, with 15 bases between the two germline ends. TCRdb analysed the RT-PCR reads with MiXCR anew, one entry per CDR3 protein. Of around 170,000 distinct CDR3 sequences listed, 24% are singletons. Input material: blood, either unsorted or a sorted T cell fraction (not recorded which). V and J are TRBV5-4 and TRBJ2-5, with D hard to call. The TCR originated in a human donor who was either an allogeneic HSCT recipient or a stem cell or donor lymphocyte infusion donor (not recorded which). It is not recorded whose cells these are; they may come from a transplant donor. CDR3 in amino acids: CASSMALGIETQYF. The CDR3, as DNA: TGTGCCAGCAGCATGGCGTTAGGGATTGAGACCCAGTACTTC.